Listed below are T cell receptor beta chains from one sample, sequenced in a study of a mutant IDH1 vaccine in newly diagnosed glioma. These receptors have no identified antigens. The method was immunoSEQ multiplex PCR; TCRdb's version includes in-frame clones alone and lacks a portion of them. The repertoire holds roughly 45,000 clones, with approximately 88% as singletons. The source material was PBMCs, sampled from a glioma patient whose treatment included an IDH1 peptide vaccine. These receptors all come from a woman aged 18-29 years with glioma. Some clones in this sample may be carry-over from other donors' samples. CDR3s include the opening cysteine and the closing phenylalanine or tryptophan. A D gene is named only where the DNA matches it firmly. The size entry is marked missing in some rows and otherwise reads once, few, many or a size class.

v_call,j_call,clone_size,d_call,cdr3_nt,cdr3_aa
TRBV19,TRBJ1-2,-,-,TGTGCCAGTAGTATATCGGCTAACAACTATGGCTACACCTTC,CASSISANNYGYTF
TRBV6-1,TRBJ2-7,once,-,TGTGCCAGCACTACCGGGACGGGGAATTGGGAGCAGTACTTC,CASTTGTGNWEQYF
TRBV5-6,TRBJ2-3,once,-,TGTGCCAGCAGACCCGGGACTCTAAATTTGGGGCAGTATTTT,CASRPGTLNLGQYF
TRBV7-2,TRBJ2-7,-,-,TGTGCCAGCAGCCGTACAGGGATCTACGAGCAGTACTTC,CASSRTGIYEQYF
TRBV7-9,TRBJ1-4,-,-,TGTGCCAGCAGCTCCGCCGTGGGGGTGGAGGTAAAAAAACTGTTTTTT,CASSSAVGVEVKKLFF
TRBV5-1,TRBJ1-2,-,-,TGCGCCAGCAGCTTGGGGGGCCCAGACTATGGCTACACCTTC,CASSLGGPDYGYTF
TRBV7-9,TRBJ1-5,-,-,TGTGCCAGCAGACCCCTCCAGGGGAGCAATCAGCCCCAGCATTTT,CASRPLQGSNQPQHF
TRBV19,TRBJ2-7,-,TRBD2,TGTGCCAGTAGTGATGGACTAGACTACGAGCAGTACTTC,CASSDGLDYEQYF
TRBV6-6,TRBJ1-1,-,-,TGTGCCAGCAGTTACTCGAGGGGGAACACTGAAGCTTTCTTT,CASSYSRGNTEAFF
TRBV30,TRBJ2-7,-,-,TGTGCCTGGAGTAGCGGTGTCGAGCAGTACTTC,CAWSSGVEQYF
TRBV5-1,TRBJ2-5,-,-,TGCGCCAGCAGCTTGGAAGGGGGGCGGGAAGAGACCCAGTACTTC,CASSLEGGREETQYF
TRBV6-5,TRBJ2-2,once,-,TGTGCCAGCAGTACGAGGAAGGGAGGGGAGCTGTTTTTT,CASSTRKGGELFF
TRBV19,TRBJ1-5,few,TRBD1,TGTGCCAGTACCGAAATGATGGGACAGGGCTCACAGCCCCAGCATTTT,CASTEMMGQGSQPQHF
TRBV9,TRBJ1-3,-,TRBD1,TGTGCCAGCAGCGTAGTAGGGACAGGGATGTCTGGAAACACCATATATTTT,CASSVVGTGMSGNTIYF
TRBV4-3,TRBJ2-2,-,-,TGCGCCAGCAGCCACCCGACAGGAACCGGGGAGCTGTTTTTT,CASSHPTGTGELFF
TRBV27,TRBJ2-1,-,-,TGTGCCGGCAGTTTAGATCGGGGCTACAATGAGCAGTTCTTC,CAGSLDRGYNEQFF
TRBV19,TRBJ1-4,-,-,TGTGCCAGTAGCCGATCGAGGGTAGCTAATGAAAAACTGTTTTTT,CASSRSRVANEKLFF
TRBV19,TRBJ1-1,-,TRBD1,TGTGCCAGTAGTATACAGGGGGGAGAAGCTTTCTTT,CASSIQGGEAFF
TRBV19,TRBJ2-2,-,-,TGTGCCAGTAGTATCAGCCGGGACAAGAACACCGGGGAGCTGTTTTTT,CASSISRDKNTGELFF
TRBV6-4,TRBJ2-7,-,-,TGTGCCAGCAGTGACTCGGGAGGCTTCTACGAGCAGTACTTC,CASSDSGGFYEQYF
TRBV9,TRBJ2-7,-,TRBD1,TGTGCCAGCAGCGGACAGGGTAGATTATTCGGCGAGCAGTACTTC,CASSGQGRLFGEQYF
TRBV6-6,TRBJ2-1,-,-,TGTGCCAGCAGTTACCCGGCGGTCGGACGGGATGAGCAGTTCTTC,CASSYPAVGRDEQFF
TRBV7-9,TRBJ2-2,-,-,TGTGCCAGCAGCCCTCAGGAGAACACCGGGGAGCTGTTTTTT,CASSPQENTGELFF
TRBV6-1,TRBJ2-3,-,TRBD1,TGTGCCAGCAGTGGCGGGACAGGGGGCGAGACTAGCACAGATACGCAGTATTTT,CASSGGTGGETSTDTQYF
TRBV5-1,TRBJ2-7,-,-,TGCGCCAGCAGCCTGGACCGATCCTACGAGCAGTACTTC,CASSLDRSYEQYF
TRBV10-3,TRBJ1-1,-,TRBD1,TGTGCCGCAGCCGGACAGGGGTTTGAAGCTTTCTTT,CAAAGQGFEAFF
TRBV4-1,TRBJ2-3,-,TRBD1,TGCGCCAGCAGCCAAGAAGGGACAGGTCATACTAGCACAGATACGCAGTATTTT,CASSQEGTGHTSTDTQYF
TRBV7-9,TRBJ2-3,-,-,TGTGCCAGCAGCCCAGCCCGTGGTCAGGGGCCGTATTTT,CASSPARGQGPYF
TRBV4-3,TRBJ1-2,-,-,TGCGCCAGCAGTCGGGACGGGACTAACTATGGCTACACCTTC,CASSRDGTNYGYTF
TRBV7-2,TRBJ2-2,-,-,TGTGCCAGCAGCTTAATGAACACCGGGGAGCTGTTTTTT,CASSLMNTGELFF
TRBV6-5,TRBJ1-4,-,-,TGTGCCAGCAGTTACAGCTCGGGGGCGCGCCACGAAAAACTGTTTTTT,CASSYSSGARHEKLFF